Below are 7 T cell receptor beta chains sequenced from a single sample in a study of blood T cell repertoires in COVID-19. Sequencing was performed with immunoSEQ multiplex PCR; in TCRdb, only in-frame clones are kept and a portion is missing. Here the sample spans some 70,000 clones, 80% to 90% being singletons. The sequencing sample was made of peripheral blood. These receptors came from a man between 45 and 60 years old with acute or convalescent COVID-19.

The rearrangement joins TRBV6-5 to TRBJ1-2; the match to TRBD1 covers 9 bases. The length of the CDR3 is 14 residues. Germline CDR1 MNHEY, CDR2 SVGAGI. J lost 5 bases, V lost 4 bases, and 5 bases had no gene match. CDR3 DNA: TGTGCCAGCAGTTCCCGGGACAGGGCTTATGGCTACACCTTC. Residues: CASSSRDRAYGYTF.

This chain connects TRBV27 to TRBJ2-7; no firm D call. From germline, CDR1 is MNHEY and CDR2 SMNVEV (reference sequence). V lost 5 bases and J lost 2, with 10 bases in between. The CDR3 is 13 residues long. The DNA of the CDR3 is TGTGCCAGCAGTCGCGACATTACCTACGAGCAGTACTTC. Its translation is CASSRDITYEQYF.

The gene calls are TRBV2 and TRBJ2-7; the match to TRBD2 covers 7 bases. The CDR3 is 14 amino acids. The germline CDR1 and CDR2 sequences are SNHLY and FYNNEI. Germline trimming cut 6 bases from V and 4 bases from J; bases unmatched to any gene: 9. This CDR3 reads CASRGVRERYEQYF. CDR3 nucleotides: TGTGCCAGCAGGGGGGTGCGGGAGCGGTACGAGCAGTACTTC.

This chain connects TRBV7-9 to TRBJ1-2, with a weak D call TRBD1 (5 bases). This CDR3 contains 14 residues. The ends were cut back, 0 bases at V and 1 base at J, with 6 bases in the middle. CDR1 SEHNR and CDR2 FQNEAQ come from the germline V gene (reference sequence). The CDR3 here is CASSLATVNYGYTF. CDR3 nucleotide sequence: TGTGCCAGCAGCTTAGCGACAGTTAACTATGGCTACACCTTC. The entire variable domain, with the rest obtained from reference TRBV7-9 and TRBJ1-2, is as follows: DTGVSQNPRHKITKRGQNVTFRCDPISEHNRLYWYRQTLGQGPEFLTYFQNEAQLEKSRLLSDRFSAERPKGSFSTLEIQRTEQGDSAMYLCASSLATVNYGYTFGSGTRLTVV.

The chain links TRBV9 to TRBJ1-4; TRBD1 is a possible D gene (5 bases). Germline CDR1 and CDR2: SGDLS and YYNGEE. The V gene lost 0 bases and the J gene lost 8 bases, with 14 bases spanning the gap. The CDR3 has 15 residues. The CDR3 DNA sequence: TGTGCCAGCAGCGTAGGGGCGCGCCAGGGAGAAAAACTGTTTTTT. It yields the protein CASSVGARQGEKLFF.

In its sample, this clone is medium-sized. V is TRBV3-1 (or the pseudogene TRBV3-2) and J is TRBJ2-1; 7 bases agree with TRBD1. Germline V gene lookup returns CDR1 LGHDT and CDR2 YNNKEL (reference sequence). V shed 2 bases and J 8 bases; nucleotides not matched to a gene: 6. The CDR3 loop spans 14 amino acids. CDR3 sequence reads: CASSQRSGGDEQFF. The CDR3 nucleotides read TGTGCCAGCAGCCAACGTTCAGGGGGAGATGAGCAGTTCTTC.

J is TRBJ2-1 and V is TRBV6-2 or TRBV6-3; 8 bases are shared with TRBD1. Per the germline V gene, CDR1 is MNHEY and CDR2 is SVGEGT. Trimming took 5 bases from V and 6 from J; bases not matched to a gene: 6. The CDR3 has 14 residues. CDR3 in DNA: TGTGCCAGCAGTAGACAGGGGCCCATCAATGAGCAGTTCTTC. Translated: CASSRQGPINEQFF.